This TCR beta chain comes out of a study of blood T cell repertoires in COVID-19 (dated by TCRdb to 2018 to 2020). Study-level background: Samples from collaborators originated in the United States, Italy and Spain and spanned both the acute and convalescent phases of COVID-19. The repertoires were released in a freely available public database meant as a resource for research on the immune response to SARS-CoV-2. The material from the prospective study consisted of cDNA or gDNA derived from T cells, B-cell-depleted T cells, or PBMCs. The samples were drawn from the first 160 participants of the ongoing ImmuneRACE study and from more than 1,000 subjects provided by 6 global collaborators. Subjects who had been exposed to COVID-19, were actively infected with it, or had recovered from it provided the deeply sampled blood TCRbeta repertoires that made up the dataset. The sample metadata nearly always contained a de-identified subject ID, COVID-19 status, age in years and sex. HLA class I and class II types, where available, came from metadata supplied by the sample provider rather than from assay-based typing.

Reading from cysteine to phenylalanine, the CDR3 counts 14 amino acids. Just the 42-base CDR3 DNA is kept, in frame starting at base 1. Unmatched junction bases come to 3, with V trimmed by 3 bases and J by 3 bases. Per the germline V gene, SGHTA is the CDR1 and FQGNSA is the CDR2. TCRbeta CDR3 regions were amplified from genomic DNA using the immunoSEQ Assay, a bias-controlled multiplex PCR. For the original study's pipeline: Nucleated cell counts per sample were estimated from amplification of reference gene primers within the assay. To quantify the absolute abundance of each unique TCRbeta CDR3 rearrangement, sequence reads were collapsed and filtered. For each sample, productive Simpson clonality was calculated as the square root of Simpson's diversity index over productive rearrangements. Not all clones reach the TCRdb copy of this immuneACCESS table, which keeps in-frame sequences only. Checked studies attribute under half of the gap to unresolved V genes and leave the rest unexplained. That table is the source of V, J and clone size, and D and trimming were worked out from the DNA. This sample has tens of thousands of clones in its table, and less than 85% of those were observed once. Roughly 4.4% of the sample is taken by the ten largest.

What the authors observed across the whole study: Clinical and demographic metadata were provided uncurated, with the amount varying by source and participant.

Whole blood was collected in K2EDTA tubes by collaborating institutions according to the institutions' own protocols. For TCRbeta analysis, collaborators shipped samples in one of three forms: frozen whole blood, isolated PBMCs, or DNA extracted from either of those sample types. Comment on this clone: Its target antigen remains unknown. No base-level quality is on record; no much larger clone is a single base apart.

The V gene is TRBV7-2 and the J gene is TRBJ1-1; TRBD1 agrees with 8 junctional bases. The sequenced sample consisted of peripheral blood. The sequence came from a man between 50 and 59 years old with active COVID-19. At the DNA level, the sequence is TGTGCCAGCAGCTTGGACAGGGAGTACACTGAAGCTTTCTTT. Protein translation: CASSLDREYTEAFF. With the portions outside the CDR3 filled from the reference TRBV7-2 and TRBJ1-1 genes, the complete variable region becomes GAGVSQSPSNKVTEKGKDVELRCDPISGHTALYWYRQSLGQGLEFLIYFQGNSAPDKSGLPSDRFSAERTGGSVSTLTIQRTQQEDSAVYLCASSLDREYTEAFFGQGTRLTVV.